This TCR beta chain was observed in a study of shared clonotypes between healthy human individuals. Broader study findings: Around 4.9% of naive CD4 clonotypes were shared across a few donors.

TCRdb's copy holds only in-frame clones and misses some; the assay was immunoSEQ multiplex PCR. This table holds hundreds of thousands of clones, 90% to 97% found once. This CDR3 comprises 13 residues. The germline V and J ends were trimmed by 6 bases and 4 bases, with 10 bases remaining between them. From germline, CDR1 is MNHNY and CDR2 SVGAGI (reference sequence). Notes on this clone: Its matching antigen is unknown.

The specimen was naive CD4+ T cells sorted from blood. The sample's subset: CD45RA+ positively selected. The receptor's source is a woman aged 25 to 45 in good health. V usage is TRBV6-6 and J usage is TRBJ1-5; maybe TRBD1 (5 bases). The CDR3 loop is CASSPDSNQPQHF. The DNA of the CDR3 is TGTGCCAGCAGCCCCGACAGTAATCAGCCCCAGCATTTT.